The 24 T cell receptor beta chains below come from one sample, sequenced in a study of blood T cell repertoires in COVID-19. Only in-frame clones appear in the TCRdb table, and some are missing; sequencing was by immunoSEQ multiplex PCR. Here the sample spans 270,000 or so clones, 85% to 90% being singletons. The material sequenced was peripheral blood. These receptors all stem from a woman in her 40s who had recovered from COVID-19.

This sequence joins TRBV6-6 and TRBJ2-3; weak D call: TRBD2 (5 bases). The CDR3 loop spans 11 amino acids. The germline CDR1 and CDR2 sequences are MNHNY and SVGAGI (reference sequence). Trimming stripped 5 bases from V and 6 bases from J, with 6 bases between. The CDR3 DNA reads TGTGCCAGCAGTCCTAGCGATACGCAGTATTTT. It is translated as CASSPSDTQYF.

J is TRBJ2-1 and V is TRBV13, with 11 bases matching TRBD2. The trim removed 3 bases at V and 9 bases at J, leaving 10 bases unmatched. Per the germline V gene, CDR1 is PRHDT and CDR2 is FYEKMQ (reference sequence). The CDR3 sequence is 16 residues long. The CDR3 DNA sequence: TGTGCCAGCAGCTTCACCGGGACTAGCGGAGTAGCTGAGCAGTTCTTC. Amino acid sequence: CASSFTGTSGVAEQFF.

J is TRBJ2-7 and V is TRBV6-5; 10 bases agree with TRBD1. Germline V gene sequence: CDR1 MNHEY, CDR2 SVGAGI. The CDR3 is 16 residues long. The trim removed 2 bases at V and 2 bases at J, leaving 6 bases unmatched. The CDR3 loop reads CASSYQTGTGAYEQYF. The DNA of the CDR3 is TGTGCCAGCAGTTACCAAACCGGGACAGGGGCCTACGAGCAGTACTTC.

The chain combines TRBV12-3 or TRBV12-4 with TRBJ1-1, with 8 bases lining up with TRBD1. CDR3 size: 12 residues. The junction had 4 bases not matched to a gene; V was cut back by 3 bases and J by 10 bases. The CDR3 coding sequence is TGTGCCAGCAGTTTTACAGGGGGGGTAGCTTTCTTT. This gives the protein CASSFTGGVAFF.

In DNA form, the CDR3 reads TGTGCCAGCAGTTCAAAGAGGCCTGGAAGCGGGGGGATTTACAATGAGCAGTTCTTC. Translated, it gives CASSSKRPGSGGIYNEQFF. The chain employs TRBV27 and TRBJ2-1; 9 bases are shared with TRBD2. The CDR3 is 19 residues long. From germline, CDR1 is MNHEY and CDR2 SMNVEV (reference sequence). After removal of 4 bases from V and 4 bases from J, the junction contained 17 bases not matched to a gene.

The table lists this clone with a few counts. This sequence joins TRBV6-2 or TRBV6-3 and TRBJ1-1; D not certain. The CDR3 loop spans 13 amino acids. Looked up from germline, CDR1 is MNHEY and CDR2 is SVGEGT. The V end lost 1 base, the J end lost 7 bases, and 10 bases lay between the germline ends. CDR3 DNA: TGTGCCAGCAGTTACTTTCCGAGAGGTGAAGCTTTCTTT. Protein sequence: CASSYFPRGEAFF.

This chain joins TRBV27 and TRBJ2-7, with 9 bases fitting TRBD2. The CDR3 runs to 17 residues. The germline gives CDR1 MNHEY, CDR2 SMNVEV (reference sequence). Trimming removed 0 bases from V and 2 bases from J; junction bases left unmatched: 8. The DNA for the CDR3 is TGTGCCAGCAGTTTATCTCCTGGGAGCGGGGGGACCTACGAGCAGTACTTC. Its translation: CASSLSPGSGGTYEQYF.

The J gene is TRBJ2-4, the V gene TRBV18, with TRBD1 as a possible D gene (6 bases). The CDR3 totals 16 residues. Germline CDR1 is KGHSH and CDR2 is LQKENI. Trimming took 0 bases from V and 6 from J, leaving 15 bases between them. Here the CDR3 reads CASSPPVSQGSNIQYF. The CDR3 nucleotides are TGTGCCAGCTCACCACCCGTATCTCAGGGGTCAAACATTCAGTACTTC. The entire variable domain, with the rest obtained from reference TRBV18 and TRBJ2-4, is as follows: NAGVMQNPRHLVRRRGQEARLRCSPMKGHSHVYWYRQLPEEGLKFMVYLQKENIIDESGMPKERFSAEFPKEGPSILRIQQVVRGDSAAYFCASSPPVSQGSNIQYFGAGTRLSVL.

The chain employs TRBV6-5 and TRBJ2-2, with TRBD1 as a possible D gene (5 bases). Trimming pared 5 bases from V and 5 bases from J, leaving 15 bases between. Germline values: CDR1 MNHEY, CDR2 SVGAGI. The CDR3 spans 15 residues. CDR3 sequence: CASSHTQGVTGELFF. The CDR3 region has the DNA TGTGCCAGCAGTCATACCCAAGGGGTTACCGGGGAGCTGTTTTTT.

In nucleotides, the CDR3 is TGTGCCAGCACAGCTTATCGGGGTCTCGCTGAAGCTTTCTTT. Translating it yields CASTAYRGLAEAFF. The genes are TRBV5-6 and TRBJ1-1; D gene unclear. The germline V and J ends were trimmed by 6 bases and 6 bases, with 18 bases remaining between them. This CDR3 spans 14 amino acids. From germline, CDR1 is SGHDT and CDR2 YYEEEE. Variable domain in full (rest from reference TRBV5-6 and TRBJ1-1): DAGVTQSPTHLIKTRGQQVTLRCSPKSGHDTVSWYQQALGQGPQFIFQYYEEEERQRGNFPDRFSGHQFPNYSSELNVNALLLGDSALYLCASTAYRGLAEAFFGQGTRLTVV.

This clone has just one count. The gene calls are TRBV7-3 and TRBJ2-1; D gene unclear. Per the germline V gene, CDR1 is SGHTA and CDR2 is FQGTGA. Deletions cut 0 bases from V and 9 bases from J, with 12 bases between. This CDR3 spans 14 amino acids. The chain's CDR3 is CASSLTDSLGEQFF. DNA for the CDR3: TGTGCCAGCAGCTTAACTGACTCGCTGGGTGAGCAGTTCTTC.

The gene calls are TRBV11-2 and TRBJ1-1, with a possible D match to TRBD1 (6 bases). Germline CDR1 and CDR2: SGHAT and FQNNGV. The CDR3 is 14 residues long. V lost 4 bases and J 2 bases, leaving 11 bases between the germline ends. CDR3: CASSSQGINTEAFF. CDR3 nucleotides: TGTGCCAGCAGCTCACAGGGTATTAACACTGAAGCTTTCTTT.

V is TRBV15 and J is TRBJ1-1; TRBD1 might be the D (5 bases). Per germline, CDR1 LNHNV and CDR2 YYDKDF (reference sequence). The CDR3 is 14 amino acids. V lost 0 bases, J lost 5 bases, and 10 bases lay in between. CDR3 nucleotide sequence: TGTGCCACCAGCAGAGATGGGGGGGGAACTGAAGCTTTCTTT. It translates to CATSRDGGGTEAFF.

This rearrangement joins TRBV18 to TRBJ2-6; D possibly corresponds to TRBD1 (6 bases). Germline V gives CDR1 KGHSH, CDR2 LQKENI. Trimming removed 3 bases from V and 1 base from J, with 19 bases in between. This CDR3 contains 19 residues. CDR3 protein: CASSPRSGTLVSGANVLTF. CDR3 in DNA: TGTGCCAGCTCACCTAGGTCGGGGACACTCGTTTCTGGGGCCAACGTCCTGACTTTC.

About this clone itself: This CDR3 is also generated by other DNA sequences in the sample. The V call is TRBV7-2, the J call TRBJ2-1; D may be TRBD2 (6 bases). Germline assignment: CDR1 SGHTA and CDR2 FQGNSA. Trimming pared 0 bases from V and 3 bases from J, leaving 9 bases between. This CDR3 has 15 amino acids. CDR3 in amino acids: CASSLALAGYNEQFF. The CDR3, as DNA: TGTGCCAGCAGCTTAGCACTAGCCGGCTACAATGAGCAGTTCTTC. Supplemented by reference TRBV7-2 and TRBJ2-1, the full variable domain reads GAGVSQSPSNKVTEKGKDVELRCDPISGHTALYWYRQSLGQGLEFLIYFQGNSAPDKSGLPSDRFSAERTGGSVSTLTIQRTQQEDSAVYLCASSLALAGYNEQFFGPGTRLTVL.

This chain links TRBV19 with TRBJ2-2; possible D gene TRBD1, 6 bases. CDR3 length: 16 residues. Germline V CDR1 and CDR2: LNHDA, SQIVND (reference sequence). V was cut by 5 bases and J by 3 bases, with 16 bases left in between. CDR3 residues: CASSSPGQIYTGELFF. The CDR3 nucleotides are TGTGCCAGTAGTTCACCGGGACAAATCTACACCGGGGAGCTGTTTTTT.

The J gene is TRBJ2-3, the V gene TRBV5-1; 8 positions agree with TRBD2. This CDR3 comprises 15 residues. V was clipped by 2 bases and J by 4 bases; unmatched bases: 6. CDR1 is SGHRS, CDR2 YFSETQ, per germline. The CDR3 sequence: CASSFSAGVSDTQYF. CDR3 nucleotide sequence: TGCGCCAGCAGCTTCTCAGCGGGAGTGTCAGATACGCAGTATTTT.

The chain combines TRBV11-3 with TRBJ2-7; 9 positions match TRBD1. V was pared by 1 base and J by 3 bases, with 7 bases of the junction left unmatched. CDR1 is SGHNT, CDR2 YENEEA, per germline. The length of the CDR3 is 16 residues. In DNA form, the CDR3 reads TGTGCCAGCAGCTTAGTCTCTGGGACAGGGTGCTACGAGCAGTACGTC. It codes for CASSLVSGTGCYEQYV.

This sequence joins TRBV21-1 and TRBJ1-2; TRBD1 reflects the table's D call only, with no check against the DNA. TRBV21-1 is a documented pseudogene. There are 10 residues in the CDR3. For the CDR3, the DNA is TGTGCCAGAGGACAGGGTGACTACACCTTC. It translates to CARGQGDYTF.

The chain joins TRBV2 to TRBJ2-2; TRBD1 is a possible D gene (5 bases). With 2 bases removed from V and 6 bases from J, the gap between germline ends came to 10 bases. Per germline, CDR1 SNHLY and CDR2 FYNNEI. The CDR3 contains 14 residues. The CDR3 sequence: CASSEQGYAGELFF. The CDR3, as DNA: TGTGCCAGCAGTGAACAGGGCTACGCCGGGGAGCTGTTTTTT.

This chain's CDR3 is CASSFWGGRAEKLFF. The CDR3 DNA sequence: TGTGCCAGCAGTTTTTGGGGGGGACGGGCTGAAAAACTGTTTTTT. This rearrangement joins TRBV28 to TRBJ1-4, with D possibly TRBD1 on 5 matching bases. Germline V gives CDR1 MDHEN, CDR2 SYDVKM. The CDR3 is made up of 15 amino acids. V was trimmed by 3 bases and J by 7 bases, leaving 15 bases between them. Together with reference TRBV28 and TRBJ1-4, the CDR3 gives the full variable domain: DVKVTQSSRYLVKRTGEKVFLECVQDMDHENMFWYRQDPGLGLRLIYFSYDVKMKEKGDIPEGYSVSREKKERFSLILESASTNQTSMYLCASSFWGGRAEKLFFGSGTQLSVL.

The chain recombines TRBV5-1 with TRBJ1-6, with a tentative D call TRBD1 (6 bases). Trimming shortened V by 0 bases and J by 6 bases, and 7 bases separated the two germline ends. Per germline, CDR1 SGHRS and CDR2 YFSETQ. There are 14 residues in the CDR3. The CDR3 region is CASSLAGVNSPLHF. Written as DNA, the CDR3 is TGCGCCAGCAGCTTGGCAGGGGTTAATTCACCCCTCCACTTT.

This clone was seen only once. The rearrangement uses TRBV20-1 and TRBJ2-3; TRBD2 might be the D (5 bases). The germline V gene has CDR1 DFQATT and CDR2 SNEGSKA (reference sequence). There are 13 residues in the CDR3. Trimming took 3 bases from V and 6 from J, leaving 13 bases between them. The CDR3 loop is CSASKEDADTQYF. CDR3 nucleotide sequence: TGCAGTGCTAGTAAGGAGGATGCGGATACGCAGTATTTT.

This clone has only one observation. The chain employs TRBV7-3 and TRBJ2-1; 13 bases map to TRBD2. The CDR3 length is 15 residues. J was trimmed by 10 bases and V by 4 bases; bases with no gene match: 7. Germline V gene lookup returns CDR1 SGHTA and CDR2 FQGTGA. CDR3: CASSSRLAGGSEQFF. The CDR3 region has the DNA TGTGCCAGCAGCTCAAGACTAGCGGGGGGATCAGAGCAGTTCTTC.